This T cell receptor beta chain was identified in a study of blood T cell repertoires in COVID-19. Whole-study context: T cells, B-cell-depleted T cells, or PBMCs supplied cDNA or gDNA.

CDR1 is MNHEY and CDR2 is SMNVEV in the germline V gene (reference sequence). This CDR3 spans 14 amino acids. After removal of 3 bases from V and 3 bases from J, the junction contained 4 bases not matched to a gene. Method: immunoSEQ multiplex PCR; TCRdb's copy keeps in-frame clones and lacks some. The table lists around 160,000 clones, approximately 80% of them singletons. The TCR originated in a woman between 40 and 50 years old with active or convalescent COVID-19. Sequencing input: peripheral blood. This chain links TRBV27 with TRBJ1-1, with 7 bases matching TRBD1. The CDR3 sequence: CASSLYRGDTEAFF. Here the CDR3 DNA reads TGTGCCAGCAGTTTGTACAGGGGAGACACTGAAGCTTTCTTT.